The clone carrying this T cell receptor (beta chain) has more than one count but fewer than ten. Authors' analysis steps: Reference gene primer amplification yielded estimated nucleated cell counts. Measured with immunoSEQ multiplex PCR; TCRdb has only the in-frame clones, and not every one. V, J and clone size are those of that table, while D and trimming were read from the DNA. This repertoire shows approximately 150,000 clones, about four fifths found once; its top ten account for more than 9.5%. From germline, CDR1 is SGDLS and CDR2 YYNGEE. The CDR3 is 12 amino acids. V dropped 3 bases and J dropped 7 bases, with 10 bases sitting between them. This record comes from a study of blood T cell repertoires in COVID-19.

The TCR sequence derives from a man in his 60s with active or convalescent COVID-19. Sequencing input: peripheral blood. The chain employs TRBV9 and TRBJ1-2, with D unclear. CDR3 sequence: CASSGREAGYTF. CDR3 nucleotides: TGTGCCAGCAGCGGCCGGGAGGCTGGCTACACCTTC.